Shown below are 20 T cell receptor beta chains from a single sample sequenced in a study of shared clonotypes between healthy human individuals. Profiling relied on immunoSEQ multiplex PCR, and the TCRdb table lists in-frame clones only, not all of them. Here the sample spans some 2,500,000 clones, just under 95% being singletons. Sequencing was done on a sample of naive CD4+ T cells from PBMCs. The sample's subset: CD45RA+ positively selected. Receptor source: a man aged 18 to 35 in good health. Some clones in this sample may be carry-over from other donors' samples.

This chain connects TRBV18 to TRBJ1-3; D remains ambiguous. Germline V gene lookup returns CDR1 KGHSH and CDR2 LQKENI. This CDR3 is 15 amino acids long. The V gene lost 2 bases and the J gene lost 4 bases, with 12 bases spanning the gap. The DNA for the CDR3 is TGTGCCAGCTCACCATCCAAAGGTTCCGGAAACACCATATATTTT. The encoded protein is CASSPSKGSGNTIYF.

J is TRBJ2-1 and V is TRBV7-3; 11 nucleotides align to TRBD2. The germline V gene encodes CDR1 SGHTA and CDR2 FQGTGA. V lost 5 bases, J lost 10 bases, and 13 bases stayed unmatched. The CDR3 totals 16 residues. The CDR3 loop reads CASSPPGLAAASEQFF. In DNA form, the CDR3 reads TGTGCCAGCAGCCCACCGGGACTAGCGGCCGCGTCGGAGCAGTTCTTC.

The V call is TRBV28, the J call TRBJ1-1, with D possibly TRBD1 on 6 matching bases. The V gene lost 5 bases and the J gene lost 0 bases, with 13 bases spanning the gap. The CDR3 consists of 15 residues. From germline, CDR1 is MDHEN and CDR2 SYDVKM. The CDR3 protein is CASSPLGGVNTEAFF. In nucleotides, the CDR3 is TGTGCCAGCAGTCCCCTAGGGGGGGTGAACACTGAAGCTTTCTTT.

Details on this clone: The same CDR3 can be traced to other DNA sequences in this sample. J is TRBJ1-2 and V is TRBV19; D call uncertain. Germline assignment: CDR1 LNHDA and CDR2 SQIVND (reference sequence). The CDR3 is 14 residues long. V lost 1 base and J 2 bases, leaving 8 bases between the germline ends. CDR3 DNA: TGTGCCAGTAGTATAGGAACGGCCAACTATGGCTACACCTTC. It yields the protein CASSIGTANYGYTF.

This chain connects TRBV5-1 to TRBJ2-1, with 9 bases identical to TRBD2. This CDR3 has 16 residues. V dropped 4 bases and J dropped 0; count of bases not matched to a gene: 5. Germline V gene data show CDR1 as SGHRS and CDR2 as YFSETQ. CDR3 residues: CASSSRLAASYNEQFF. The CDR3 DNA sequence: TGCGCCAGCAGCAGCCGACTAGCGGCCTCCTACAATGAGCAGTTCTTC.

V gene TRBV5-8 combines with J gene TRBJ1-4; TRBD1 matches 10 bases. The CDR3 loop spans 17 amino acids. CDR1 and CDR2 from the germline V gene are SGHTS and YDEGEE. V was clipped by 3 bases and J by 7 bases; unmatched bases: 12. CDR3 sequence (DNA): TGTGCCAGCAGCTCGAATTTTGCGGGACAGGGGAGTGAAAAACTGTTTTTT. Its translation: CASSSNFAGQGSEKLFF.

The gene calls are TRBV7-2 and TRBJ1-1; D might be TRBD1 (6 bases). This CDR3 comprises 15 residues. Between the trimmed V and J ends, which lost 2 bases and 4 bases, there was a span of 14 bases. The germline CDR1 and CDR2 sequences are SGHTA and FQGNSA. CDR3 in DNA: TGTGCCAGCAGCTTAAAGATAGGCAGGGGCACTGAAGCTTTCTTT. Its protein is CASSLKIGRGTEAFF.

The gene calls are TRBV5-1 and TRBJ1-1; unclear D gene. V lost 1 base, J lost 5 bases, and 18 bases lay in between. The CDR3 consists of 16 residues. Germline values: CDR1 SGHRS, CDR2 YFSETQ. The CDR3 region is CASSLYSPGEETEAFF. The CDR3 region has the DNA TGCGCCAGCAGCTTGTACTCCCCGGGAGAGGAGACTGAAGCTTTCTTT.

The rearrangement uses TRBV5-1 and TRBJ2-1, with TRBD2 as a possible D gene (6 bases). Germline V gives CDR1 SGHRS, CDR2 YFSETQ. V dropped 5 bases and J dropped 1 base, with 13 bases sitting between them. The CDR3 has 15 residues. The CDR3 loop reads CASRPDGTSYNEQFF. The CDR3 region has the DNA TGCGCCAGCAGACCCGACGGGACTTCCTACAATGAGCAGTTCTTC.

Concerning this clone itself: Other DNA sequences in the sample encode the same CDR3. The chain joins TRBV28 to TRBJ2-7; 7 bases fit TRBD2. V shed 2 bases and J 4 bases; nucleotides not matched to a gene: 5. Looked up from germline, CDR1 is MDHEN and CDR2 is SYDVKM. The CDR3 totals 14 residues. The CDR3 DNA reads TGTGCCAGCAGTTTAGGGCCTAGCGGTTACGAGCAGTACTTC. Its protein is CASSLGPSGYEQYF.

The gene calls are TRBV5-1 and TRBJ2-5; 8 bases align to TRBD1. CDR3 length equals 13 residues. V was pared by 4 bases and J by 5 bases, with 4 bases of the junction left unmatched. From germline, CDR1 is SGHRS and CDR2 YFSETQ. The CDR3, as DNA: TGCGCCAGCAGCGGCAGGGGGCGGGAGACCCAGTACTTC. It is translated as CASSGRGRETQYF.

V usage is TRBV5-1 and J usage is TRBJ2-7; TRBD1 matches 9 bases. The CDR3 runs to 14 residues. V was pared by 4 bases and J by 3 bases, with 5 bases of the junction left unmatched. Germline V gene sequence: CDR1 SGHRS, CDR2 YFSETQ. Written as DNA, the CDR3 is TGCGCCAGCAGCCCCGGGGGACAGGGCTACGAGCAGTACTTC. Amino acids: CASSPGGQGYEQYF.

The V call is TRBV5-4, the J call TRBJ1-4; 7 bases agree with TRBD1. Germline assignment: CDR1 SGHNT and CDR2 YYREEE (reference sequence). Trimming at V came to 4 bases and at J to 5 bases, leaving 5 bases not matched to a gene. The CDR3 covers 14 residues. The CDR3 sequence is CASSQGQMNEKLFF. CDR3 DNA sequence: TGTGCCAGCAGCCAGGGACAGATGAATGAAAAACTGTTTTTT.

This chain connects TRBV4-2 to TRBJ1-1; D is unclear. CDR1 and CDR2 (germline): LGHNA, YNFKEQ. V was shortened by 1 base and J by 5 bases, with 8 bases between the two germline ends. This CDR3 has 13 residues. The chain's CDR3 is CASSQGTGTEAFF. The CDR3 coding sequence is TGTGCCAGCAGCCAAGGAACGGGGACTGAAGCTTTCTTT.

The V call is TRBV27, the J call TRBJ2-7; TRBD2 matches at 11 bases. The germline V gene encodes CDR1 MNHEY and CDR2 SMNVEV (reference sequence). With V trimmed by 9 bases and J by 5 bases, 15 bases remained unmatched. This CDR3 has 16 amino acids. CDR3 amino acids: CARVEPGLAAPHEQYF. The DNA for the CDR3 is TGTGCCAGGGTCGAGCCGGGACTAGCGGCCCCCCACGAGCAGTACTTC.

This sequence joins TRBV28 and TRBJ1-1, with D uncertain. Germline V CDR1 and CDR2: MDHEN, SYDVKM. This CDR3 is built from 14 residues. V was pared by 5 bases and J by 1 base, with 11 bases between. CDR3 nucleotide sequence: TGTGCCAGCAGTCCAAATCCAGGGAACACTGAAGCTTTCTTT. Residues: CASSPNPGNTEAFF.

About this clone itself: Additional DNA sequences in this sample encode the identical CDR3. V and J are TRBV28 and TRBJ1-1; weak D call: TRBD1 (5 bases). The V and J ends lost 4 bases and 4 bases respectively, with 7 bases between them. The germline gives CDR1 MDHEN, CDR2 SYDVKM. The CDR3 sequence is 12 residues long. The CDR3 is CASSSQGTEAFF. In nucleotides, the CDR3 is TGTGCCAGCAGTTCGCAGGGCACTGAAGCTTTCTTT.

V and J are TRBV6-5 and TRBJ2-3, with 10 nucleotides matching TRBD1. CDR3 size: 15 residues. V shed 5 bases and J 2 bases; nucleotides not matched to a gene: 4. CDR1 is MNHEY, CDR2 SVGAGI, per germline. The CDR3 here is CASSQGQGSTDTQYF. The CDR3 bases are TGTGCCAGCAGTCAGGGACAGGGGTCCACAGATACGCAGTATTTT.

The table lists this clone with a count of one. The sample contains more than one DNA sequence encoding this CDR3. J is TRBJ2-5 and V is TRBV5-1; tentatively, D is TRBD1 (5 bases). Trimming removed 0 bases at V and 2 bases at J, with 11 bases between. This CDR3 spans 15 amino acids. The V gene's germline CDR1 is SGHRS and CDR2 YFSETQ. The CDR3 region is CASSLAVGPQETQYF. The CDR3 bases are TGCGCCAGCAGCTTGGCCGTGGGGCCACAAGAGACCCAGTACTTC.

This clone came up a few times. The chain couples TRBV18 to TRBJ1-2, with no clear D. Trimming left V 0 bases short and J 3 bases short, with 11 bases between. Per the germline V gene, CDR1 is KGHSH and CDR2 is LQKENI. CDR3 length equals 15 residues. CDR3 sequence: CASSPPSGTDYGYTF. The CDR3 coding sequence is TGTGCCAGCTCACCACCGTCGGGTACTGACTATGGCTACACCTTC.